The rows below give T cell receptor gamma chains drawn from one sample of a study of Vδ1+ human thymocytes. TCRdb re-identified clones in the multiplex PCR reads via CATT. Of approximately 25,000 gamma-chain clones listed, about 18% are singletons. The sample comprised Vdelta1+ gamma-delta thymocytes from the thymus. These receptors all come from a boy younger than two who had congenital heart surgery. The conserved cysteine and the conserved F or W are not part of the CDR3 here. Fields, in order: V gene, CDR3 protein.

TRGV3,ATWDRNFNKKL
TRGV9,ALWVTYYKKL
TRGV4,ATWDGLVSYYKKL
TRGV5,ATWDRPAKL
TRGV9,ALGFYYKKL
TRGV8,ATWVRSDWIKT
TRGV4,ATWDIRYLKL
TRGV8,ATWDNGPGSDWIKT
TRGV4,ATWDGSYYKKL
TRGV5,ATWDRPSYYKKL
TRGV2,ATWDGRGSDWIKT
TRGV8,ATWDIYGSDWIKT
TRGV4,ATWKYLNYYKKL
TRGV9,ALWEVDGKKL
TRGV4,ATWDGLHYYKKL
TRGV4,ATWDGLRNYYKKL
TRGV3,ATWDRPGYYKKL
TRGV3,ATWDPAKDYKKL
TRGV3,ATWGATGWLKI
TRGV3,ATWDRPGRDWIKT
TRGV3,ATWESPYKKL
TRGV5,ATWDRPRRYKKL
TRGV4,ATWGINYYKKL
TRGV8,ATWDRSFGWFKI
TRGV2,ATWDGLMGDWIKT
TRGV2,ATWDPLIGGMV
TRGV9,ALWEDAPKKL
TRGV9,ALWEIHYYKKL
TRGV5,ATWDVKLRHYKKL
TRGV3,ATWDRLGNYYKKL
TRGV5,ATWDGSSPDYKKL
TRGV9,ALWERGQKL
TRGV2,ATWDGPTYYKKL
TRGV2,ATWDGRGYYKKL
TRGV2,ATWDGRFRHKKL
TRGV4,ATWDETGWFKI
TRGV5,ATWDRPSIDYKKL
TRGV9,ALWEVHGRYKKL
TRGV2,ATWDGHSNYYKKL
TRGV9,ALWVLVELGKKIKV
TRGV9,ALWEQTGLYYKKL
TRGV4,ATWDGPGTGWFKI
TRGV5,ATPPNKKL
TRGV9,ALWEVRCFTKKL
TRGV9,ALWEVRQYKKL
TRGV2,ATWDGHFGYYKKL
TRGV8,ATWDRSQTKKL
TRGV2,ATWDGRTPATGWFKI
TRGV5,ATWVGEL
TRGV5,ATWDRPSAGSKKL